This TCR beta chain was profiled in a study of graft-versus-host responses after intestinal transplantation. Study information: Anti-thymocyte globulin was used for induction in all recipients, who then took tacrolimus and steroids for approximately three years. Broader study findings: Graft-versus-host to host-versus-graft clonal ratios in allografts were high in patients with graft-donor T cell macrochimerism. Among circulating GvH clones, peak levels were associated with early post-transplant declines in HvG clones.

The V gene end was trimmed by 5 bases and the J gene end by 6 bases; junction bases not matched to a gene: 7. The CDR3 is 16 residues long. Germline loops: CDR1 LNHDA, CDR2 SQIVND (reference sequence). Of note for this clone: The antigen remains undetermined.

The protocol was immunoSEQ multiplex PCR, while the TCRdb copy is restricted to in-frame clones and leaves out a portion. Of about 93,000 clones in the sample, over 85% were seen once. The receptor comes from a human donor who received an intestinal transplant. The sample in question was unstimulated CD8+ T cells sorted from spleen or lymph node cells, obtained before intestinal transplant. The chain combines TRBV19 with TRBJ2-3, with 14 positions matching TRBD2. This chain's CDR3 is CASSGGLAGVGDTQYF. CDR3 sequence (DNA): TGTGCCAGTAGTGGGGGACTAGCGGGAGTCGGGGATACGCAGTATTTT. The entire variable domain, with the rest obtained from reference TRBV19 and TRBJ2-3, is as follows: DGGITQSPKYLFRKEGQNVTLSCEQNLNHDAMYWYRQDPGQGLRLIYYSQIVNDFQKGDIAEGYSVSREKKESFPLTVTSAQKNPTAFYLCASSGGLAGVGDTQYFGPGTRLTVL.